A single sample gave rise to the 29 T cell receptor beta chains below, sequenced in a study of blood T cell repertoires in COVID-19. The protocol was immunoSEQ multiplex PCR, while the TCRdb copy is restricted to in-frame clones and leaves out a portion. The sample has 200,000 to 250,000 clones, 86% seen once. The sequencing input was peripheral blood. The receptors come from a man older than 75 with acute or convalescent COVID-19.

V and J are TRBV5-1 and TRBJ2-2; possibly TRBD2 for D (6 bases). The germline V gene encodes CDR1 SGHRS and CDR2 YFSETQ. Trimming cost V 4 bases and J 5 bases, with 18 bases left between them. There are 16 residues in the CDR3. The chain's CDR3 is CASSVRDSLGTGELFF. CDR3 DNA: TGCGCCAGCAGCGTCCGGGACTCCCTTGGGACCGGGGAGCTGTTTTTT.

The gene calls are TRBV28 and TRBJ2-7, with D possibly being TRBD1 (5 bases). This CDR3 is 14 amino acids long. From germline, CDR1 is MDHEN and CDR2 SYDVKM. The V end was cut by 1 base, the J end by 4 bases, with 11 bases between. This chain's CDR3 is CASSLSGALYEQYF. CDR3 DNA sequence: TGTGCCAGCAGTTTATCTGGGGCTTTGTACGAGCAGTACTTC.

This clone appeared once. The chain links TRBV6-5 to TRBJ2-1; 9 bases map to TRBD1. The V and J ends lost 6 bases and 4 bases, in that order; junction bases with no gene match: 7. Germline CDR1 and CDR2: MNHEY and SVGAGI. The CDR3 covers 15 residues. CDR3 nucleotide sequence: TGTGCCAGCAGACCTGACAGGGGGGGATACAATGAGCAGTTCTTC. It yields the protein CASRPDRGGYNEQFF.

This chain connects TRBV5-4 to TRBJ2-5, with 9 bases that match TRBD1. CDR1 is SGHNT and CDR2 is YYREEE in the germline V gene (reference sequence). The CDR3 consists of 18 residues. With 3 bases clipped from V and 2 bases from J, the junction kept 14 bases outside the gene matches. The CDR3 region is CASSSRQGVPPGQETQYF. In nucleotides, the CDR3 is TGTGCCAGCAGCTCTCGACAGGGGGTACCCCCGGGGCAAGAGACCCAGTACTTC.

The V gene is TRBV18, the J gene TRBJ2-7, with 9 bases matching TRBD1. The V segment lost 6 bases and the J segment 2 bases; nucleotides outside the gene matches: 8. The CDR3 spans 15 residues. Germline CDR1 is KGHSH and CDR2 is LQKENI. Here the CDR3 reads CASSSGQGSPYEQYF. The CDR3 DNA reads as TGTGCCAGCTCCTCTGGACAGGGGTCCCCCTACGAGCAGTACTTC.

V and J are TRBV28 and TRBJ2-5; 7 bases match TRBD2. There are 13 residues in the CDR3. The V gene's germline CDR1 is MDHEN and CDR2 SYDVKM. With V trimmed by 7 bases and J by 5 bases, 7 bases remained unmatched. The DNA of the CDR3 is TGTGCCAGCACCACCCCGGGAGGCGAGACCCAGTACTTC. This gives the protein CASTTPGGETQYF.

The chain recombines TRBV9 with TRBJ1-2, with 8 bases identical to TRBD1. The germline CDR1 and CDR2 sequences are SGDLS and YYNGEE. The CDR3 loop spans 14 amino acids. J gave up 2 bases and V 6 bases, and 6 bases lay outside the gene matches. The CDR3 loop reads CASTRQGANYGYTF. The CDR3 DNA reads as TGTGCCAGCACCCGTCAGGGGGCGAACTATGGCTACACCTTC.

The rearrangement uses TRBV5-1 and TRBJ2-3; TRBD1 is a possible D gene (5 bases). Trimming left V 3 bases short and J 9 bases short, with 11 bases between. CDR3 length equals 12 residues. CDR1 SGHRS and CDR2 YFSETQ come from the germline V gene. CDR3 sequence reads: CASSSIWGTQYF. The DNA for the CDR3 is TGCGCCAGCAGCTCCATCTGGGGCACGCAGTATTTT.

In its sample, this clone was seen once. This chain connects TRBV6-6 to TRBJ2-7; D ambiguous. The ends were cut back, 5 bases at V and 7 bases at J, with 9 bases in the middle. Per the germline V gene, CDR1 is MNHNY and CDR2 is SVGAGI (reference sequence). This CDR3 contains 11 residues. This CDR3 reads CASSPFEEQYF. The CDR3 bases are TGTGCCAGCAGTCCCTTCGAGGAGCAGTACTTC.

The CDR3 sequence: CASSQVRGAGELFF. The DNA for the CDR3 is TGTGCCAGCAGCCAAGTCAGGGGCGCCGGGGAGCTGTTTTTT. The chain is built from TRBV3-1 (or the pseudogene TRBV3-2) and TRBJ2-2; possibly TRBD1 for D (6 bases). Per germline, CDR1 LGHDT and CDR2 YNNKEL (reference sequence). The CDR3 consists of 14 residues. V was shortened by 1 base and J by 6 bases, with 9 bases between the two germline ends.

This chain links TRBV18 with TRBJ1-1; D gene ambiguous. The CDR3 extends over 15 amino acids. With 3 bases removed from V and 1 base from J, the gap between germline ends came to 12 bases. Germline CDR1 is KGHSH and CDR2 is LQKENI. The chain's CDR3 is CASSPARGTNTEAFF. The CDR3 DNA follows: TGTGCCAGCTCACCCGCCCGGGGAACGAACACTGAAGCTTTCTTT.

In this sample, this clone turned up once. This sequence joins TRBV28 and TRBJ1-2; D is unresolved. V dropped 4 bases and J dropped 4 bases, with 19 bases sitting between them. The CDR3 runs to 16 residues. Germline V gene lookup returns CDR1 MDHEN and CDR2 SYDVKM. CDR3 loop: CASSSLPDLGSYGYTF. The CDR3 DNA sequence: TGTGCCAGCAGTTCCCTCCCCGACCTGGGGAGCTATGGCTACACCTTC.

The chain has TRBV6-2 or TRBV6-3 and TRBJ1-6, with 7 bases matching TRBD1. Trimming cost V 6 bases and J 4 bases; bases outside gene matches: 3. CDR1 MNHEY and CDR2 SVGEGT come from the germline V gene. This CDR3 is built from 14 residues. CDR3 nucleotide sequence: TGTGCCAGCAGCCTACAGGGGTATAATTCACCCCTCCACTTT. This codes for CASSLQGYNSPLHF.

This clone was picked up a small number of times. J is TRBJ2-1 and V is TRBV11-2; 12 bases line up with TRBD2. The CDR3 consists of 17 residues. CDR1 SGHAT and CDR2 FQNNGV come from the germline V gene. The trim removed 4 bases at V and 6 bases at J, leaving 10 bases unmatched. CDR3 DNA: TGTGCCAGCAGCTCGGGACTAGCGGGTTATTTTTCCAATGAGCAGTTCTTC. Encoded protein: CASSSGLAGYFSNEQFF. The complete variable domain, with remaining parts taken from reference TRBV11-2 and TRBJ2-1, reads EAGVAQSPRYKIIEKRQSVAFWCNPISGHATLYWYQQILGQGPKLLIQFQNNGVVDDSQLPKDRFSAERLKGVDSTLKIQPAKLEDSAVYLCASSSGLAGYFSNEQFFGPGTRLTVL.

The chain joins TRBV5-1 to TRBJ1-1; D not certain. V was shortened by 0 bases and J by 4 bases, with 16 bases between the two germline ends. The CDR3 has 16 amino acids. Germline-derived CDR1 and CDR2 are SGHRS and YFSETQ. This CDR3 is CASSLGGSRRGTEAFF. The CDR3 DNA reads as TGCGCCAGCAGCTTGGGCGGTAGTCGGCGGGGCACTGAAGCTTTCTTT. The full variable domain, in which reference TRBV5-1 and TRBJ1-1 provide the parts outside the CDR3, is KAGVTQTPRYLIKTRGQQVTLSCSPISGHRSVSWYQQTPGQGLQFLFEYFSETQRNKGNFPGRFSGRQFSNSRSEMNVSTLELGDSALYLCASSLGGSRRGTEAFFGQGTRLTVV.

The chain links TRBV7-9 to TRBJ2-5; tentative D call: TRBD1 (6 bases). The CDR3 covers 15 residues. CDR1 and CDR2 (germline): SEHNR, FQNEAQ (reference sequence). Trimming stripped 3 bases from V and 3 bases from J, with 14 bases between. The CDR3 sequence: CASSFKGGMEETQYF. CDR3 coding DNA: TGTGCCAGCAGCTTTAAAGGGGGTATGGAAGAGACCCAGTACTTC.

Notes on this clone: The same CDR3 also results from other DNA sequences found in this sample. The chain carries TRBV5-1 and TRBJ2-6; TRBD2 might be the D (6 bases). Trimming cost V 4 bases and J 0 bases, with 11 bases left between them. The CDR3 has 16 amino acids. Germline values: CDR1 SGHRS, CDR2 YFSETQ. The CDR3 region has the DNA TGCGCCAGCAGCCCGGCCGGGGGCTCTGGGGCCAACGTCCTGACTTTC. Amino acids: CASSPAGGSGANVLTF.

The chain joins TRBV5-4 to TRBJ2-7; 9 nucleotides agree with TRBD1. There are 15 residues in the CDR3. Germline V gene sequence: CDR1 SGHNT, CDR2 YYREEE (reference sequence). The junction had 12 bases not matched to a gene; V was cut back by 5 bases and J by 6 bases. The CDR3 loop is CASRSGVTGGGEQYF. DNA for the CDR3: TGTGCCAGCAGATCTGGAGTGACAGGGGGGGGCGAGCAGTACTTC.

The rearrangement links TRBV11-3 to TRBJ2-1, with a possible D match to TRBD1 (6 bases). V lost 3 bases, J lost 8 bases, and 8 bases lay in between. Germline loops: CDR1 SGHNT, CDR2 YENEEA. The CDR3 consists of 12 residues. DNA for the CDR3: TGTGCCAGCAGCTTGGGGGCATATGAGCAGTTCTTC. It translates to CASSLGAYEQFF.

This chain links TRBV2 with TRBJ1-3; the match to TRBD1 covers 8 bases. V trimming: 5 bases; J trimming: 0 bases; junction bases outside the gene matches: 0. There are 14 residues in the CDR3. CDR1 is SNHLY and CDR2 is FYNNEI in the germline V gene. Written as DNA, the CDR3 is TGTGCCAGCAGTACAGGGGGCTCTGGAAACACCATATATTTT. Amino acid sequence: CASSTGGSGNTIYF.

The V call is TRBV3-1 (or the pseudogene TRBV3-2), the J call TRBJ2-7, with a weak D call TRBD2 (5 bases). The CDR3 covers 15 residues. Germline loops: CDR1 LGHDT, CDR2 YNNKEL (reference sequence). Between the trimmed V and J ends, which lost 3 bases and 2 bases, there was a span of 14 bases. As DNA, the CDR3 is TGTGCCAGCAGCCAGGATGCGGGTTCGACCTACGAGCAGTACTTC. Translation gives CASSQDAGSTYEQYF.

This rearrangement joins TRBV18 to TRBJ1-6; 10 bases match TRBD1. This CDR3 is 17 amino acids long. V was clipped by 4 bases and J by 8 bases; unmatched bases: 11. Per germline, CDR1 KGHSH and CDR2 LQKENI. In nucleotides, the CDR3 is TGTGCCAGCTCACAAACCGGGACAGGGGATCCTTATTCACCCCTCCACTTT. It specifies CASSQTGTGDPYSPLHF.

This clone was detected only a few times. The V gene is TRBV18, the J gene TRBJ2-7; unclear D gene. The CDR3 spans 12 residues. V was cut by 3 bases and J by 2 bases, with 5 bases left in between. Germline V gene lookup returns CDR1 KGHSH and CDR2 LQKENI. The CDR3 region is CASSPVPYEQYF. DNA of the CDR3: TGTGCCAGCTCACCCGTCCCCTACGAGCAGTACTTC.

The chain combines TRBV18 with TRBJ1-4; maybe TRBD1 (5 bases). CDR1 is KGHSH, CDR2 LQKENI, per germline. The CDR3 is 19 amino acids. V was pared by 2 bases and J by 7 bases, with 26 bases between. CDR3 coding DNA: TGTGCCAGCTCACCAAGCCCAAATTCGGGAGTCGTGGGGGGTGAAAAACTGTTTTTT. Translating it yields CASSPSPNSGVVGGEKLFF.

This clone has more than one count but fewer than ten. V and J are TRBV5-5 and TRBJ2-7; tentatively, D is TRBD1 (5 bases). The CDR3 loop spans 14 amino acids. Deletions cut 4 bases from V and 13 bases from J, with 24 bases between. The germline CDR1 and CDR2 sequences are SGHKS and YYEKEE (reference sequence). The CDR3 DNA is TGTGCCAGCAGCCTCAGTGTGGGGCCCCCCGGCGTTTACTTC. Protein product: CASSLSVGPPGVYF.

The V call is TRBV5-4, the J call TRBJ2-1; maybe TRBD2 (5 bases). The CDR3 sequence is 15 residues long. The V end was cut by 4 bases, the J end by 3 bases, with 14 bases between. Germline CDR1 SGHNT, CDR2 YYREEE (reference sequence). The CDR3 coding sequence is TGTGCCAGCAGCCAATGGAGCGGAGTCTACAATGAGCAGTTCTTC. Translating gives CASSQWSGVYNEQFF.

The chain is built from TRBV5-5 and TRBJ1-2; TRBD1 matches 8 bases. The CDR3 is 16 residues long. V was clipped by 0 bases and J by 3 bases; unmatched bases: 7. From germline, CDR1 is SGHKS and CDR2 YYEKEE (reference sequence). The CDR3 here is CASSLGTGKIDYGYTF. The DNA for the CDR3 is TGTGCCAGCAGCTTGGGGACAGGGAAGATTGACTATGGCTACACCTTC.

DNA of the CDR3: TGCGCCAGCAGCCAAGAGAGGGGGTCGCAGGATACGCAGTATTTT. Residues: CASSQERGSQDTQYF. The V gene is TRBV4-1, the J gene TRBJ2-3, with D possibly matching TRBD1 (6 bases). Germline V gene lookup returns CDR1 MGHRA and CDR2 YSYEKL. V shed 0 bases and J shed 6 bases, with 13 bases lying between them. The CDR3 runs 15 residues.

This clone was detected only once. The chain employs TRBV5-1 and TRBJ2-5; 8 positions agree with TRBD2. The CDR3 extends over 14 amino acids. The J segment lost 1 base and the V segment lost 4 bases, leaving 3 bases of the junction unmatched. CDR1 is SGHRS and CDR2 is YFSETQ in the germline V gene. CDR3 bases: TGCGCCAGCAGCGAAGCGGGGGTCCAAGAGACCCAGTACTTC. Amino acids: CASSEAGVQETQYF.